This T cell receptor (beta chain) was recovered during a study of OX40 agonist ivuxolimab in advanced cancers. Study-level results: Among T cells, CD8+ cells averaged more expanded clones than CD4+ cells.

For this clone: Its target is not known.

The protocol was immunoSEQ multiplex PCR, while the TCRdb copy is restricted to in-frame clones and leaves out a portion. The sample includes tens of thousands of clones, roughly 85% of them seen just once. The sample here was CD4+ or CD8+ T cells sorted from blood, taken in a trial of the OX40 agonist ivuxolimab. This TCR derives from an adult with an advanced solid tumor such as melanoma, head and neck, liver or kidney cancer.

CDR3 nucleotide sequence: TGTGCCAGCAGCGTGACAGGGGCCTCTAACTATGGCTACACCTTC. Translating it yields CASSVTGASNYGYTF. The gene calls are TRBV7-9 and TRBJ1-2; 8 nucleotides align to TRBD1. Germline-derived CDR1 and CDR2 are SEHNR and FQNEAQ (reference sequence). Trimming at V came to 5 bases and at J to 0 bases, leaving 5 bases not matched to a gene. There are 15 residues in the CDR3.